The next 14 T cell receptor beta chains were all read from a single sample in a study of T-cell reconstitution after alpha-beta-depleted transplantation in children. TCRbeta library construction was performed incorporating unique molecular identifiers. TCRdb re-called the PCR reads through MiXCR, storing one row per CDR3 protein. The sample includes 700,000 to 950,000 distinct CDR3 sequences, 15% to 20% seen only once; the top ten take roughly 4.8%. The sequencing used PBMCs, mostly from graft donor cells, collected 360 days after TCRalphabeta/CD19-depleted stem cell transplant. The receptors stem from a male patient under 18 who had a stem cell transplant for acute lymphoblastic leukemia, so the T cells may come from the graft donor.

The rearrangement links TRBV11-2 to TRBJ2-7; 9 bases agree with TRBD1. Per the germline V gene, CDR1 is SGHAT and CDR2 is FQNNGV. This CDR3 comprises 15 residues. V gave up 6 bases and J gave up 4 bases; unmatched junction bases: 10. CDR3 bases: TGTGCCAGCAGTTCGATCCGGGACAGGGCTTACGAGCAGTACTTC. Translated: CASSSIRDRAYEQYF.

This clonotype was counted a few times. The chain recombines TRBV4-1 with TRBJ2-5, with 7 bases fitting TRBD1. The CDR3 has 13 amino acids. CDR1 and CDR2 (germline): MGHRA, YSYEKL. Trimming took 9 bases from V and 5 from J; bases not matched to a gene: 9. The CDR3 loop is CASALTGPETQYF. The CDR3 bases are TGCGCCAGTGCCTTGACAGGGCCGGAGACCCAGTACTTC.

The V gene is TRBV4-1, the J gene TRBJ1-1; 11 nucleotides match TRBD1. This CDR3 comprises 15 residues. Germline loops: CDR1 MGHRA, CDR2 YSYEKL. V trimming: 4 bases; J trimming: 8 bases; junction bases outside the gene matches: 9. In nucleotides, the CDR3 is TGCGCCAGCAGCCGTCCGGGACAGGGGGTCGACGAAGCTTTCTTT. Encoded protein: CASSRPGQGVDEAFF.

This clonotype was recorded at least ten times. V and J are TRBV10-3 and TRBJ2-5, with D perhaps TRBD1 (6 bases). CDR1 is ENHRY, CDR2 SYGVKD, per germline. The CDR3 sequence is 16 residues long. V was pared by 0 bases and J by 3 bases, with 14 bases between. CDR3 in DNA: TGTGCCATCAGTGAGTCTATAGGGGGTTTAGAAGAGACCCAGTACTTC. Translating it yields CAISESIGGLEETQYF.

The chain recombines TRBV7-8 with TRBJ1-3; 9 positions agree with TRBD1. The CDR3 totals 17 residues. The J segment lost 3 bases and the V segment lost 1 base, leaving 7 bases of the junction unmatched. CDR1 and CDR2 from the germline V gene are SGHVS and FQNEAQ. This CDR3 is CASSLGPGQGYGNTIYF. CDR3 nucleotide sequence: TGTGCCAGCAGCTTAGGACCGGGACAGGGCTATGGAAACACCATATATTTT.

The sample holds a few counts of this clonotype. The chain recombines TRBV7-9 with TRBJ2-7; D possibly corresponds to TRBD2 (6 bases). Trimming shortened V by 3 bases and J by 5 bases, and 17 bases separated the two germline ends. CDR3 length: 15 amino acids. Germline V gene sequence: CDR1 SEHNR, CDR2 FQNEAQ (reference sequence). CDR3 protein: CASSLRALAKDEQYF. The CDR3 DNA reads TGTGCCAGCAGCTTGCGGGCTCTAGCGAAGGACGAGCAGTACTTC. Supplemented by reference TRBV7-9 and TRBJ2-7, the full variable domain reads DTGVSQNPRHKITKRGQNVTFRCDPISEHNRLYWYRQTLGQGPEFLTYFQNEAQLEKSRLLSDRFSAERPKGSFSTLEIQRTEQGDSAMYLCASSLRALAKDEQYFGPGTRLTVT.

The chain joins TRBV5-1 to TRBJ2-5; weak D call: TRBD1 (6 bases). The germline V gene has CDR1 SGHRS and CDR2 YFSETQ. The CDR3 runs to 15 residues. Trimming removed 3 bases from V and 2 bases from J, with 14 bases in between. The CDR3 region has the DNA TGCGCCAGCAGCTCAGCAGGGGCGCGACAAGAGACCCAGTACTTC. Translated, it gives CASSSAGARQETQYF.

This clonotype was counted many times. The CDR3 region is CSVDLGTDTQYF. The CDR3, as DNA: TGCAGCGTTGATCTCGGGACAGATACGCAGTATTTT. This sequence joins TRBV29-1 and TRBJ2-3; D unclear. This CDR3 is 12 amino acids long. CDR1 is SQVTM, CDR2 ANQGSEA, per germline. V dropped 3 bases and J dropped 3 bases, with 7 bases sitting between them.

The chain carries TRBV7-9 and TRBJ2-4; D may match TRBD1 or TRBD2 (5 bases each). The CDR3 has 14 residues. V was shortened by 5 bases and J by 2 bases, with 10 bases between the two germline ends. Germline V gene sequence: CDR1 SEHNR, CDR2 FQNEAQ (reference sequence). This CDR3 is CASSQRGSKNIQYF. DNA for the CDR3: TGTGCCAGCAGCCAGAGGGGTTCCAAAAACATTCAGTACTTC.

Only a few counts were recorded for this clonotype. This chain links TRBV12-3 or TRBV12-4 with TRBJ1-1; D is unclear. V dropped 8 bases and J dropped 7 bases, with 20 bases sitting between them. The CDR3 loop spans 14 amino acids. This CDR3 reads CASGRYRVRFEAFF. The CDR3 DNA sequence: TGTGCCAGCGGCCGTTACCGGGTACGGTTTGAAGCTTTCTTT.

This rearrangement joins TRBV18 to TRBJ2-3; 11 bases are shared with TRBD2. After removal of 1 base from V and 4 bases from J, the junction contained 16 bases not matched to a gene. Germline CDR1 reads KGHSH; CDR2 reads LQKENI. The CDR3 covers 20 residues. The DNA of the CDR3 is TGTGCCAGCTCACCACGCCCCCGCGGGACTAGCGGAAAGGACGCAGATACGCAGTATTTT. Residues: CASSPRPRGTSGKDADTQYF.

This clonotype was observed a few times. The chain recombines TRBV14 with TRBJ2-5; D is unclear. V gave up 1 base and J gave up 7 bases, with 10 bases separating them. The CDR3 extends over 13 amino acids. Per the germline V gene, CDR1 is SGHDN and CDR2 is FVKESK. The CDR3 region is CASSQAIRGTQYF. DNA for the CDR3: TGTGCCAGCAGCCAAGCTATTCGAGGGACCCAGTACTTC. Full variable domain (remainder filled in from reference TRBV14 and TRBJ2-5): EAGVTQFPSHSVIEKGQTVTLRCDPISGHDNLYWYRRVMGKEIKFLLHFVKESKQDESGMPNNRFLAERTGGTYSTLKVQPAELEDSGVYFCASSQAIRGTQYFGPGTRLLVL.

This clonotype came up many times. V gene TRBV29-1 combines with J gene TRBJ2-3, with D possibly TRBD1 on 5 matching bases. The CDR3 has 14 residues. The germline V gene encodes CDR1 SQVTM and CDR2 ANQGSEA. V lost 5 bases to trimming and J lost 3 bases, with 15 bases between them. This chain's CDR3 is CSVPDRRPTDTQYF. The CDR3, as DNA: TGCAGCGTTCCCGACAGACGACCTACAGATACGCAGTATTTT.

The rearrangement links TRBV29-1 to TRBJ2-7, with D perhaps TRBD1 (6 bases). The germline V and J ends were trimmed by 5 bases and 3 bases, with 14 bases remaining between them. Germline assignment: CDR1 SQVTM and CDR2 ANQGSEA. CDR3 size: 13 residues. The CDR3 loop is CSVISDRDYEQYF. DNA for the CDR3: TGCAGCGTTATATCGGACAGAGACTACGAGCAGTACTTC.